This T cell receptor (beta chain) was identified during a study of cytomegalovirus exposure and HLA in healthy donors (dated by TCRdb to about 2017). For the study in its entirety: According to an earlier analysis of 450 to 650 of the donors, some 180 million T cells yielded 100 million or so unique TCR beta sequences and about 280 Gb of sequence data. Alongside the repertoire data, information on donor age, sex, ethnicity and CMV serostatus was compiled. A later genetic analysis used genome-wide SNP genotypes for about three fifths of the 666 donors, treating that subset as a discovery cohort. Along with the roughly 670-subject first cohort, a separate validation cohort of over 90 different subjects was used. Rather than using new phenotypic data, the later analysis identified candidate immune exposures from TCR beta sequences and from how often those sequences occurred across donors. HLA typing covered class I and class II loci at four-digit resolution. On average, around 240,000 unique TCR beta nucleotide sequences were sequenced per donor among a few hundred genotyped donors of the cohort, with roughly 18% of those sequences being non-productive. All discovery cohort repertoires had been generated using a single sequencing platform. To study patterns of TCR occurrence, a later analysis re-analyzed previously published TCR beta repertoires from 500 to 850 donors and added high-resolution HLA genotyping. The study was designed to test whether signatures of past pathogen exposure could be identified by cataloging public T cell receptors. The study used immunosequencing to profile the T cell repertoires of approximately 650 subjects and linked those repertoires to cytomegalovirus serostatus. Roughly 5 DR-DQ haplotypes were handled as single units for association and clustering, since linkage in the cohort was strong. The genetic ancestry cluster associated with self-reported Caucasian donors included 65% to 90% of the 398 genotyped donors. An early release that covered some 640 HLA-typed donors contained approximately 320 gigabases of sequencing data and around 80 million unique TCR sequences. The number of typed donors differed by locus: about 620-640 for A, B, C, DRB1 and DQB1; 500 to 550 for DQA1; about 600 for DPA1; and around 490 for DPB1. To decide whether each TCR beta V gene segment behaved as functional or pseudogenic, an earlier analysis of several hundred of the donors relied on high-throughput TCR beta sequencing. High-throughput TCR immunosequencing, statistical association of individual TCRs with disease status, and machine learning were combined to predict cytomegalovirus infection status.

Clipping removes 4 bases from V and 0 bases from J, with 2 as the unmatched junction base count. Counted from cysteine to phenylalanine, this CDR3 has 14 amino acids. Solely the CDR3 DNA is kept, with 42 bases framed from the first base. Taken from the germline V gene (reference sequence), the CDR1 and CDR2 loops are GTSNPN and SVGIG. As for this clone: This receptor's antigen is unknown.

The library was built by means of the immunoSEQ multiplex PCR assay. For the multiplex PCR, a mixture combining 60 forward primers for TCR Vbeta segments and 13 reverse primers for TCR Jbeta segments was used. A multiplex PCR assay on genomic DNA amplified the CDR3 region of rearranged TCR beta genes. The Illumina HiSeq System was used to sequence the amplified TCR beta libraries as 87-base-pair reads. Processing in the source paper ran as follows. Across the 500 to 750 repertoires, a later analysis counted some 81 million unique TCR beta chains, roughly 11 million of which were shared by at least two donors. A nearest-neighbor algorithm error-corrected the raw reads and collapsed the reads into unique sequences, merging closely related sequences to remove PCR and sequencing errors. Alignment of CDR3 sequences to IMGT reference sequences was used to assign V, D and J gene segments. For a sequence to be retained, a match of at least six nucleotides to both a V gene segment and a J gene segment was required. Rearrangements were called productive when the CDR3 lacked stop codons and stayed in frame with V and J; all others were non-productive. CDR3 was defined according to IMGT convention as the region running from the second conserved V-encoded cysteine to the conserved J-encoded phenylalanine. The earlier analysis of some 550 of the donors excluded any sequence lacking an unambiguous match to a single V gene segment. In an earlier analysis of roughly 500 of the donors, V segments were called functional above 56.7% productive rearrangements and were called segregating when the between-donor standard deviation exceeded 5%. A statistical classification framework was developed to diagnose cytomegalovirus status using the catalog of TCR beta chain sequences. In a later analysis, V and J genes were assigned by comparing TCR nucleotide sequences against IMGT/GENE-DB human TR gene sequences. Using the TCRdist pipeline, a later analysis assigned CDR3 sequences along with most-parsimonious VDJ recombination scenarios. A later analysis defined each TCR beta chain by its CDR3 amino acid sequence plus V-gene family, and excluded reads lacking a unique V-gene family. In a later analysis, approximately 640 highly shared, low-generation-probability nucleotide sequences were removed to address suspected cross-contamination and a sequencing artifact. In a later analysis, a clonal expansion index for each public chain was calculated from normalized within-repertoire ranks of inferred template counts. In a later analysis, generation probabilities were computed with a VDJ recombination model fitted to out-of-frame rearrangements, and the resulting probabilities were checked against IGoR. In a later analysis, TCR-TCR, TCR-HLA and TCR-CMV co-occurrence was scored with hypergeometric tests, and a repertoire-size bias correction was applied to TCR pairs. A later analysis estimated false discovery rates by permuting HLA or CMV assignments 20 times. In a later analysis, co-occurring TCRs were grouped using DBSCAN, with TCRdist sequence similarity added in when clustering inside HLA-allele-positive subsets. Repertoires with fewer than 30,000 or more than 120,000 public chains, plus five repertoires with anomalous nucleotide sharing, were excluded from co-occurrence clustering. The source is immuneACCESS, and TCRdb retained only in-frame sequences with V and J called. Part of the clones is not carried over; for the studies checked, unresolved V genes explain less than half of this, and the remainder is unexplained. From that table come the V and J calls and clone size; the DNA was used to work out D and trimming. The table of this sample itemizes over 150,000 clones. The ten largest clones capture 0.74% of the sample.

In total, 630 or so healthy bone marrow donors made up the cohort. At the time of sampling, every cohort member was nominally healthy, though immune exposures that went unrecorded were likely present. The donor was CMV seronegative and belonged to the group of 352 seronegative cohort members. A peripheral blood sample was provided by each donor, and peripheral blood mononuclear cells were used for TCR beta sequencing. The Qiagen DNeasy Blood Extraction Kit was used to extract genomic DNA from the blood cell samples. Broad study findings and their caveats: Most TCR sequences were observed very rarely across donors, whereas some public TCRs were present in many individuals. Assigning TCR associations to individual alleles was difficult when HLA alleles, especially DR and DQ, strongly co-occurred. An association between a missense DCLRE1C variant and V-gene and J-gene trimming of TCR beta chains was found in a later genetic analysis and replicated in an independent cohort. A further reported finding was that TCR beta sequences accurately predicted the HLA-A and HLA-B alleles for most subjects in the first cohort. At a false discovery rate of 0.05, a later analysis linked about 16,000 TCR beta sequences to specific HLA alleles. About 15 rarely observed V segments, including chromosome 9 orphons, were excluded from the earlier analysis of several hundred of the donors because counts were too low. In both the original and validation cohorts, the classifier was reported to diagnose cytomegalovirus status with high specificity and sensitivity. In a later analysis, TCR association rates were found to vary across HLA loci, with the most associated TCRs seen for DRB1 alleles and the fewest for HLA-C alleles. In a later analysis, HLA-associated TCR beta chains were found to be more clonally expanded and to have lower generation probabilities than equally common non-associated chains. Broadly in line with IMGT annotations, most TCR beta V segments showed up in productive rearrangements about 87% or about 30% of the time in an earlier analysis of 587 of the donors. The cohort was sequenced for TCR beta chains only, and without alpha or paired-chain data the features that could be detected were limited. In vitro tests confirmed that three of the cytomegalovirus-associated TCR beta chains recognize cytomegalovirus antigens. Linkage disequilibrium might explain the correlated functional status among segregating V segments, but an unknown experimental factor could not be excluded. A group of highly shared sequence variants was considered likely to be a technical artifact of the sequencing pipeline. Because some donors lacked HLA typing at each locus, the association tests relied only on the typed subset. In a later analysis, most CMV-associated TCR beta chains were found to appear HLA-restricted, with HLA associations seemingly driven largely by CMV exposure. The only immune exposure information available for the cohort was CMV serostatus. According to a later genetic analysis, donors in an Asian-associated ancestry cluster had fewer N-insertions in productive TCRs than the approximately 630-donor mean. The authors suggested that the approach could potentially be extended to other disease states and immunological phenotypes. According to a later analysis, parvovirus B19, influenza, CMV and Epstein-Barr virus appeared linked to several top co-occurrence clusters. A total of 150 or so TCR beta chains were listed by the study as associated with cytomegalovirus. Because the 87-base-pair reads could not distinguish some IMGT-functional V segments, including TRBV6-2 and TRBV6-3, those segments were excluded. Sequencing depth was assumed to be roughly uniform across donors in the presence/absence analyses, though that assumption may not hold.

This receptor was identified in a boy aged 10-17 years in good health and CMV-seronegative. Rearrangement joined TRBV30 to TRBJ2-7, and 11 junctional nucleotides match TRBD1. The specimen was PBMCs. The CDR3 region: CAWKGTGGSYEQYF. The sequenced DNA is TGTGCCTGGAAGGGGACAGGGGGCTCCTACGAGCAGTACTTC.